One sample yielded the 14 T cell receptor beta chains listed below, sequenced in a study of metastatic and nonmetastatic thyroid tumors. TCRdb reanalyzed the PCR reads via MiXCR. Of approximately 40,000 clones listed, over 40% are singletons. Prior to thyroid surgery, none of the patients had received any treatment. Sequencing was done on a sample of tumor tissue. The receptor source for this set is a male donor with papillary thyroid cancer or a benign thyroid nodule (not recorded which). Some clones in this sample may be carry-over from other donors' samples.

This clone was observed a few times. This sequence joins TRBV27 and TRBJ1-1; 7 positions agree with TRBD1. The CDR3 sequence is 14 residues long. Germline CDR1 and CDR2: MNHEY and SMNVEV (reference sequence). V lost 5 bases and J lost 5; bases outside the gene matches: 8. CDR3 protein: CASSPHRGGTEAFF. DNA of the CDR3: TGTGCCAGCAGTCCACACAGGGGCGGGACTGAAGCTTTCTTT.

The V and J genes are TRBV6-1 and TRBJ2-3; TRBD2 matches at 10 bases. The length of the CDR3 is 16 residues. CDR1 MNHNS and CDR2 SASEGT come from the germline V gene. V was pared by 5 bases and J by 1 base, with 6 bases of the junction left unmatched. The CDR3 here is CASSKSSGSGTDTQYF. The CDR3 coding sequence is TGTGCCAGCAGTAAATCTAGCGGGAGCGGCACAGATACGCAGTATTTT.

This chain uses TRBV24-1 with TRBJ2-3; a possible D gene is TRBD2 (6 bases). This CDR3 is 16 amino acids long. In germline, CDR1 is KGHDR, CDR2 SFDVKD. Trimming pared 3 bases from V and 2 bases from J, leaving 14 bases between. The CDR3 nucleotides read TGTGCCACCAGTGATAGCCGGGACTCATTCACAGATACGCAGTATTTT. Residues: CATSDSRDSFTDTQYF.

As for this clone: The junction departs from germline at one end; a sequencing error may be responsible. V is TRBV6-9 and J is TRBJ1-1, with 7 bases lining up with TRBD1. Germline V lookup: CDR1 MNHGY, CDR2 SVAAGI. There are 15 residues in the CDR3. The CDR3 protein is CASSYTGQVNTEVFF. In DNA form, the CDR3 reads TGTGCCAGCAGTTACACAGGACAGGTGAACACTGAAGTTTTCTTT.

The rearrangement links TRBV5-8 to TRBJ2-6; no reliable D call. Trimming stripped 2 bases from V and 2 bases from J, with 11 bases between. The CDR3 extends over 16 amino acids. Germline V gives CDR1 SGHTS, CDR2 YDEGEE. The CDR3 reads CASSLAQPAGANVLTF. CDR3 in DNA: TGTGCCAGCAGCTTAGCCCAGCCCGCTGGGGCCAACGTCCTGACTTTC.

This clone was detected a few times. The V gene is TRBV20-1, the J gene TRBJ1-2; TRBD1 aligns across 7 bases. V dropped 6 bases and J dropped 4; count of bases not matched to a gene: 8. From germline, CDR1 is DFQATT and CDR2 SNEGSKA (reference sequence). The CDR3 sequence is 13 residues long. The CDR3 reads CSAKDRSGYGYTF. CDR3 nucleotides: TGCAGTGCCAAGGACAGGTCAGGCTATGGCTACACCTTC.

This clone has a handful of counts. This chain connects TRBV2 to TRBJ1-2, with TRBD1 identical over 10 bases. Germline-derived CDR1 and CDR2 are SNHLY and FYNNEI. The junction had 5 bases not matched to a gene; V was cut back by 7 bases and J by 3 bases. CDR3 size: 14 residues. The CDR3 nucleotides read TGTGCCAGCAATAGGGACAGGGGAGACTATGGCTACACCTTC. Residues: CASNRDRGDYGYTF.

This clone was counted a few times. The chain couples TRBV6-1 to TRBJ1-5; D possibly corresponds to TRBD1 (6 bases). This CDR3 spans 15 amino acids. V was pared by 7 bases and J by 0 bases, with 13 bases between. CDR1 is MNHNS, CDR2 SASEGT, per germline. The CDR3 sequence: CASTHRATSNQPQHF. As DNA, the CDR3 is TGTGCCAGCACCCACAGGGCGACTAGCAATCAGCCCCAGCATTTT.

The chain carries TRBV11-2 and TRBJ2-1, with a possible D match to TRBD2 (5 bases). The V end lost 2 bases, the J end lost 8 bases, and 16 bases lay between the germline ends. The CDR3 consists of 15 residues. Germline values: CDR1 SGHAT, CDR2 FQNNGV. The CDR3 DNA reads TGTGCCAGCAGCTTATTGCCTAGCAAGGACCATGAGCAGTTCTTC. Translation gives CASSLLPSKDHEQFF.

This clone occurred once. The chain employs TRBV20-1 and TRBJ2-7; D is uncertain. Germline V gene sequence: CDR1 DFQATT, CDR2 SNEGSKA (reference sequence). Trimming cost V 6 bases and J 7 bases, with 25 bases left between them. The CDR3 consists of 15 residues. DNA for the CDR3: TGCAGTGCCTCGGGTGGGTGGAGTCCTACTACGGAGCAGTACTTC. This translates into CSASGGWSPTTEQYF.

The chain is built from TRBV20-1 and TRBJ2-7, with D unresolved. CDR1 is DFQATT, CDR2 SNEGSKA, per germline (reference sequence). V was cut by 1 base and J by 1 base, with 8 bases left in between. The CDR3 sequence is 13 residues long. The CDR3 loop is CSARGPESYEQYF. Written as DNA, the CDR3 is TGCAGTGCTAGAGGGCCGGAATCCTACGAGCAGTACTTC.

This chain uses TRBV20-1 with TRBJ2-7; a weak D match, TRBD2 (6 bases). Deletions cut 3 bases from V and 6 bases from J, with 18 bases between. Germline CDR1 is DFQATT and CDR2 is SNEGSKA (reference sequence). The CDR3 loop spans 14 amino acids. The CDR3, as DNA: TGCAGTGCTAGCCACCGGGACCCCGGGAGCGAGCAGTACTTC. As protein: CSASHRDPGSEQYF.

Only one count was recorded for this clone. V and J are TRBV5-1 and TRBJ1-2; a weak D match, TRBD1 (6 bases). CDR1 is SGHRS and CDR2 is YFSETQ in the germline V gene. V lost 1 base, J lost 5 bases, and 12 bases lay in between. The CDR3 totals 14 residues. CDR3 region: CASSLLDSVYGYTF. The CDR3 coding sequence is TGCGCCAGCAGCTTGTTGGACAGCGTTTATGGCTACACCTTC.

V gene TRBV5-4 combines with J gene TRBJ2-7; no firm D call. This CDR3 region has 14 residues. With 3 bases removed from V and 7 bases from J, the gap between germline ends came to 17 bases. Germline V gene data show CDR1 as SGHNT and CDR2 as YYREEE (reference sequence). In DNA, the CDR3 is TGTGCCAGCAGCTCCAGTGATGGGTGGGTGGAGCAGTACTTC. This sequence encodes CASSSSDGWVEQYF. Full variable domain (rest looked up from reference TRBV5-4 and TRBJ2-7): ETGVTQSPTHLIKTRGQQVTLRCSSQSGHNTVSWYQQALGQGPQFIFQYYREEENGRGNFPPRFSGLQFPNYSSELNVNALELDDSALYLCASSSSDGWVEQYFGPGTRLTVT.